This record covers a single TCR beta chain. Sequencing was performed with immunoSEQ multiplex PCR; in TCRdb, only in-frame clones are kept and a portion is missing. The sample consists of about 140,000 clones, approximately 91% of them appearing once. CDR1 MDHEN and CDR2 SYDVKM come from the germline V gene. Trimming took 10 bases from V and 4 from J, leaving 19 bases between them. The CDR3 is made up of 14 amino acids. The sample is drawn from a study of control samples from healthy donors and cancer patients. The sequencing sample was made of blood. The receptor's source is a woman in her twenties or thirties in good health. The chain employs TRBV28 and TRBJ2-5; D remains unclear. This CDR3 reads CATRTDETGETQYF. Written as DNA, the CDR3 is TGTGCCACCCGGACCGACGAGACGGGAGAGACCCAGTACTTC. The entire variable domain, with the rest obtained from reference TRBV28 and TRBJ2-5, is as follows: DVKVTQSSRYLVKRTGEKVFLECVQDMDHENMFWYRQDPGLGLRLIYFSYDVKMKEKGDIPEGYSVSREKKERFSLILESASTNQTSMYLCATRTDETGETQYFGPGTRLLVL.